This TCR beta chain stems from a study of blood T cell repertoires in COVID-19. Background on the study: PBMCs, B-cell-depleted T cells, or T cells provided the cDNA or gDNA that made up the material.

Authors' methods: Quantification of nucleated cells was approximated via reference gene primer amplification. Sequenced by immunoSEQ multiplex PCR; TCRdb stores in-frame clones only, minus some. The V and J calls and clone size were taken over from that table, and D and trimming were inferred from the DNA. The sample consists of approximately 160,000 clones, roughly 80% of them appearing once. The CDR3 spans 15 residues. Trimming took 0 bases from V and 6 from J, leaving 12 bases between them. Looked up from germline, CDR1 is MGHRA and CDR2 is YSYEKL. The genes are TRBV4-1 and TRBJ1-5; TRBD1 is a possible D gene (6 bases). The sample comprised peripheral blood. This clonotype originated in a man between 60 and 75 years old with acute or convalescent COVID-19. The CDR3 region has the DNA TGCGCCAGCAGCCAAGATTTCAGGGGCGGTCAGCCCCAGCATTTT. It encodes CASSQDFRGGQPQHF.